This T cell receptor beta chain is from a study of T cells after yellow fever vaccination. TCRdb redid the calling of the 5' RACE reads with MiXCR, one entry per CDR3 protein. The table lists about 170,000 distinct CDR3 sequences, 11% of them singletons, with just over 35% in the top ten. The trim removed 5 bases at V and 1 base at J, leaving 9 bases unmatched. CDR1 is SEHNR, CDR2 FQNEAQ, per germline (reference sequence). CDR3 length equals 17 residues. The chain combines TRBV7-9 with TRBJ1-1; 11 bases map to TRBD1. The TCR sequence derives from a man in his late teens or twenties who received the YFV17D yellow fever vaccine. Sequences were derived from CD8+ T cells sorted from PBMCs, sampled 15 days after the yellow fever booster vaccination. CDR3 nucleotides: TGTGCCAGCAGCCTAGGGACAGGGGGTGTATCGAACACTGAAGCTTTCTTT. This encodes CASSLGTGGVSNTEAFF.